This T cell receptor (beta chain) was captured by sequencing in a study of cytomegalovirus exposure and HLA in healthy donors. As for the study in general: T cells numbering about 179 million yielded fewer than 140 million unique TCR beta sequences in an earlier analysis.

With regard to this clone: Its antigen is currently unknown.

Whole-study findings and limits: In a later analysis, TCR beta V- and J-gene trimming showed a link to a missense DCLRE1C variant.

Germline V lookup: CDR1 LNHDA, CDR2 SQIVND (reference sequence). J gave up 2 bases and V 10 bases, and 5 bases lay outside the gene matches. The CDR3 runs to 14 residues. The study ran its PCR with 60 Vbeta and 13 Jbeta primers. Some clones are missing from TCRdb's copy, which holds only in-frame ones; the method was immunoSEQ multiplex PCR. The table has around 100,000 clones, 76% seen once. The sequencing input was PBMCs. The chain carries TRBV19 and TRBJ2-7; 13 bases align to TRBD2. This clonotype was sampled from a woman aged 18-29 years in good health and CMV-seropositive. The CDR3 DNA follows: TGTGCCACAAGGACTAGCGGGAGTACCTACGAGCAGTACTTC. Its translation is CATRTSGSTYEQYF.